The 30 T cell receptor beta chains presented below share a single source sample, sequenced in a study of T cell responses to AZD1222 COVID-19 vaccine. Generated by immunoSEQ multiplex PCR, the TCRdb table keeps only in-frame clones and is missing some. The sample has around 150,000 clones, roughly 85% seen once. The source material was peripheral blood, sampled 28 days after the second dose of the MenACWY control vaccine. The receptor set was obtained from an adult who received the MenACWY meningococcal vaccine as a control.

The chain employs TRBV21-1 and TRBJ2-3; TRBD2 is the table's D call, not checked against the DNA. TRBV21-1 constitutes a pseudogene. The CDR3 has 14 amino acids. In DNA, the CDR3 is TGTGCCAGCAGCAAGAACCCGGGAACAGATACGCAGTATTTT. Amino acid sequence: CASSKNPGTDTQYF.

The V and J genes are TRBV30 and TRBJ2-1, with 10 bases identical to TRBD2. V shed 2 bases and J 9 bases; nucleotides not matched to a gene: 10. The CDR3 runs to 15 residues. The V gene's germline CDR1 is GTSNPN and CDR2 SVGIG (reference sequence). This CDR3 is CAWSRLAGDPGEQFF. Written as DNA, the CDR3 is TGTGCCTGGAGTCGCCTAGCGGGAGACCCAGGTGAGCAGTTCTTC.

The rearrangement joins TRBV9 to TRBJ1-3; 7 nucleotides align to TRBD1. The CDR3 is 15 residues long. J gave up 3 bases and V 3 bases, and 6 bases lay outside the gene matches. CDR1 and CDR2 from the germline V gene are SGDLS and YYNGEE. CDR3 in DNA: TGTGCCAGCAGCGAACAGGGGCTAGGTGGAAACACCATATATTTT. Encoded protein: CASSEQGLGGNTIYF.

Relative to its sample, this clone is large. This rearrangement joins TRBV27 to TRBJ2-7, with TRBD1 identical over 8 bases. Germline CDR1 is MNHEY and CDR2 is SMNVEV (reference sequence). CDR3 size: 13 residues. V lost 5 bases, J lost 4 bases, and 4 bases stayed unmatched. The CDR3 DNA is TGTGCCAGCAGTCACCACAGGGGGTACGAGCAGTACGTC. It specifies CASSHHRGYEQYV.

This clone was observed once. The chain uses TRBV3-1 (or the pseudogene TRBV3-2) and TRBJ2-3; D gene uncertain. Deletions cut 1 base from V and 3 bases from J, with 11 bases between. CDR3 size: 15 residues. CDR1 LGHDT and CDR2 YNNKEL come from the germline V gene (reference sequence). The CDR3 loop is CASSQVVGVTDTQYF. The CDR3 DNA is TGTGCCAGCAGCCAAGTAGTTGGGGTTACAGATACGCAGTATTTT.

The chain couples TRBV10-3 to TRBJ2-6; D gene unclear. CDR3 length equals 12 residues. Germline-derived CDR1 and CDR2 are ENHRY and SYGVKD. V shed 0 bases and J shed 6 bases, with 0 bases lying between them. The CDR3 here is CAISESANVLTF. The CDR3 region has the DNA TGTGCCATCAGTGAGTCGGCCAACGTCCTGACTTTC.

The rearrangement joins TRBV28 to TRBJ1-2; 8 nucleotides match TRBD1. J gave up 5 bases and V 5 bases, and 7 bases lay outside the gene matches. Germline V gene sequence: CDR1 MDHEN, CDR2 SYDVKM. The CDR3 consists of 14 residues. CDR3 sequence reads: CASSIRGPGYGYTF. The CDR3 DNA follows: TGTGCCAGCAGTATCAGGGGGCCGGGGTATGGCTACACCTTC.

This chain connects TRBV10-1 to TRBJ1-1; 9 bases line up with TRBD1. The germline V gene has CDR1 WNHNN and CDR2 SYGVQD (reference sequence). The CDR3 runs 17 residues. V dropped 3 bases and J dropped 2; count of bases not matched to a gene: 10. DNA for the CDR3: TGCGCCAGCAGTGACCAACTAGGGACAGGGAGAAACACTGAAGCTTTCTTT. This codes for CASSDQLGTGRNTEAFF.

V and J are TRBV19 and TRBJ1-2; 8 bases match TRBD1. CDR3 length: 14 residues. Per germline, CDR1 LNHDA and CDR2 SQIVND (reference sequence). The ends lost 5 bases at V and 7 bases at J; junction bases unmatched: 9. CDR3 loop: CASSPIGTGSGYTF. As DNA, the CDR3 is TGTGCCAGTAGTCCGATCGGGACAGGATCTGGCTACACCTTC.

This clone was observed a few times. The chain links TRBV9 to TRBJ1-4; D gene uncertain. Germline V CDR1 and CDR2: SGDLS, YYNGEE. Trimming took 0 bases from V and 6 from J, leaving 12 bases between them. This CDR3 contains 15 residues. The DNA of the CDR3 is TGTGCCAGCAGCGTAGGGCACGGGTTCGATGAAAAACTGTTTTTT. It is translated as CASSVGHGFDEKLFF. The entire variable domain, with the rest obtained from reference TRBV9 and TRBJ1-4, is as follows: DSGVTQTPKHLITATGQRVTLRCSPRSGDLSVYWYQQSLDQGLQFLIQYYNGEERAKGNILERFSAQQFPDLHSELNLSSLELGDSALYFCASSVGHGFDEKLFFGSGTQLSVL.

This clone appeared once. This chain joins TRBV2 and TRBJ2-3; D is uncertain. Germline V lookup: CDR1 SNHLY, CDR2 FYNNEI. V was cut by 7 bases and J by 4 bases, with 12 bases left in between. The CDR3 is 13 residues long. The CDR3 is CASKKNNADTQYF. CDR3 coding DNA: TGTGCCAGCAAGAAGAATAACGCAGATACGCAGTATTTT.

The chain has TRBV20-1 and TRBJ1-5; D not resolved. The germline CDR1 and CDR2 sequences are DFQATT and SNEGSKA (reference sequence). Trimming pared 6 bases from V and 6 bases from J, leaving 9 bases between. The CDR3 has 11 amino acids. The CDR3 DNA reads TGCAGTGCCCGAGACGGTCAGCCCCAGCATTTT. Translated, it gives CSARDGQPQHF.

This chain uses TRBV27 with TRBJ1-1; TRBD1 agrees at 8 bases. The CDR3 sequence is 13 residues long. V lost 6 bases, J lost 8 bases, and 8 bases stayed unmatched. The V gene's germline CDR1 is MNHEY and CDR2 SMNVEV (reference sequence). CDR3 nucleotides: TGTGCCAGCAGACCGAGGGGGACAGGAGAAGCTTTCTTT. Encoded protein: CASRPRGTGEAFF.

A single count supports this clone. The rearrangement links TRBV19 to TRBJ2-5; perhaps TRBD1 as D (6 bases). Trimming left V 4 bases short and J 10 bases short, with 16 bases between. CDR1 and CDR2 (germline): LNHDA, SQIVND (reference sequence). This CDR3 region has 13 residues. Here the CDR3 DNA reads TGTGCCAGTAGTAGGGACATTTCGGGAAACCAGTACTTC. It specifies CASSRDISGNQYF.

The V call is TRBV5-4, the J call TRBJ2-3; D is possibly TRBD2 (5 bases). The CDR3 consists of 16 residues. Per germline, CDR1 SGHNT and CDR2 YYREEE (reference sequence). V lost 2 bases to trimming and J lost 0 bases, with 13 bases between them. CDR3 coding DNA: TGTGCCAGCAGCTTACTACTAACGGGAAGCACAGATACGCAGTATTTT. It encodes CASSLLLTGSTDTQYF.

The chain joins TRBV29-1 to TRBJ2-1; tentatively, D is TRBD1 (5 bases). The CDR3 spans 15 residues. V lost 4 bases and J lost 8, with 21 bases in between. Germline lookup yields CDR1 SQVTM and CDR2 ANQGSEA. Here the CDR3 DNA reads TGCAGCGTTGCTAGGACAAGTTCAAGTGTACATGAGCAGTTCTTC. Translated, it gives CSVARTSSSVHEQFF.

V is TRBV6-1 and J is TRBJ1-1, with D unresolved. Trimming cost V 2 bases and J 4 bases, with 14 bases left between them. This CDR3 spans 15 amino acids. Germline V gene lookup returns CDR1 MNHNS and CDR2 SASEGT. The CDR3 loop is CASSERSGLGTEAFF. The CDR3 DNA reads TGTGCCAGCAGTGAAAGGTCCGGGTTGGGCACTGAAGCTTTCTTT.

J is TRBJ1-1 and V is TRBV6-1; D gene uncertain. The germline gives CDR1 MNHNS, CDR2 SASEGT. The CDR3 consists of 20 residues. The ends were cut back, 3 bases at V and 5 bases at J, with 31 bases in the middle. The CDR3 sequence is CASSDHPSAANGKWQTEAFF. CDR3 sequence (DNA): TGTGCCAGCAGTGATCACCCTAGCGCTGCGAACGGAAAATGGCAAACTGAAGCTTTCTTT.

V is TRBV7-8 and J is TRBJ2-5; D assignment may be TRBD1 or TRBD2 (5 bases each). Germline V gives CDR1 SGHVS, CDR2 FQNEAQ. The CDR3 runs 14 residues. V lost 5 bases and J lost 8, with 18 bases in between. This CDR3 is CASSAKRGPQTQYF. The CDR3 DNA follows: TGTGCCAGCAGCGCAAAAAGGGGACCTCAAACCCAGTACTTC.

This clone has only a few counts. The chain carries TRBV18 and TRBJ1-2, with 7 bases identical to TRBD1. Per the germline V gene, CDR1 is KGHSH and CDR2 is LQKENI. V lost 0 bases and J lost 3; bases outside the gene matches: 4. The CDR3 has 15 residues. The CDR3 loop is CASSPPGGDDYGYTF. The CDR3 bases are TGTGCCAGCTCACCACCAGGGGGCGACGACTATGGCTACACCTTC.

The V gene is TRBV4-1, the J gene TRBJ2-5; D is perhaps TRBD1 or TRBD2 (5 bases each). With 1 base removed from V and 3 bases from J, the gap between germline ends came to 9 bases. CDR1 and CDR2 (germline): MGHRA, YSYEKL. This CDR3 is 14 amino acids long. The CDR3 bases are TGCGCCAGCAGCCAAGGGGGGTGGGAAGAGACCCAGTACTTC. Protein product: CASSQGGWEETQYF.

The rearrangement uses TRBV12-5 and TRBJ1-1, with 9 bases fitting TRBD1. The CDR3 runs to 15 residues. The ends lost 6 bases at V and 6 bases at J; junction bases unmatched: 11. Germline values: CDR1 LGHNT, CDR2 FRNRAP. The CDR3 nucleotides are TGTGCTAGTGGGCACGGGACAGGGTATAAGCCTGAAGCTTTCTTT. The encoded protein is CASGHGTGYKPEAFF.

The chain carries TRBV7-2 and TRBJ2-7; D is uncertain. The CDR3 totals 13 residues. Trimming removed 2 bases from V and 0 bases from J, with 5 bases in between. Germline CDR1 reads SGHTA; CDR2 reads FQGNSA. The CDR3 reads CASSLTPSYEQYF. DNA for the CDR3: TGTGCCAGCAGCTTAACCCCCTCCTACGAGCAGTACTTC. The full variable domain, its missing parts supplied by reference TRBV7-2 and TRBJ2-7, is GAGVSQSPSNKVTEKGKDVELRCDPISGHTALYWYRQSLGQGLEFLIYFQGNSAPDKSGLPSDRFSAERTGGSVSTLTIQRTQQEDSAVYLCASSLTPSYEQYFGPGTRLTVT.

This clone turned up a few times. CDR3 in DNA: TGTGCCAGCAGCCCAGGGGCGGTGGCAGGGGGGACTGAAGCTTTCTTT. This encodes CASSPGAVAGGTEAFF. The chain couples TRBV11-2 to TRBJ1-1; 7 nucleotides agree with TRBD1. V was clipped by 5 bases and J by 5 bases; unmatched bases: 14. The V gene's germline CDR1 is SGHAT and CDR2 FQNNGV. The CDR3 runs to 16 residues.

This chain links TRBV7-8 with TRBJ1-4; D ambiguous. The CDR3 runs to 15 residues. With 5 bases removed from V and 0 bases from J, the gap between germline ends came to 10 bases. Per germline, CDR1 SGHVS and CDR2 FQNEAQ. CDR3 sequence reads: CASSLRATTNEKLFF. The CDR3, as DNA: TGTGCCAGCAGCCTAAGGGCAACAACTAATGAAAAACTGTTTTTT.

This rearrangement joins TRBV11-2 to TRBJ2-1; 7 nucleotides align to TRBD1. This CDR3 region has 15 residues. Germline V gives CDR1 SGHAT, CDR2 FQNNGV. The junction had 4 bases not matched to a gene; V was cut back by 1 base and J by 4 bases. The chain's CDR3 is CASSLAGTEYNEQFF. The CDR3 nucleotides read TGTGCCAGCAGCTTAGCCGGGACAGAGTACAATGAGCAGTTCTTC. The full variable domain, completed using reference TRBV11-2 and TRBJ2-1, is EAGVAQSPRYKIIEKRQSVAFWCNPISGHATLYWYQQILGQGPKLLIQFQNNGVVDDSQLPKDRFSAERLKGVDSTLKIQPAKLEDSAVYLCASSLAGTEYNEQFFGPGTRLTVL.

The count of this clone is one. This chain connects TRBV9 to TRBJ1-3; D possibly corresponds to TRBD1 (5 bases). This CDR3 region has 17 residues. The V gene's germline CDR1 is SGDLS and CDR2 YYNGEE. Trimming left V 4 bases short and J 6 bases short, with 23 bases between. The CDR3 DNA reads as TGTGCCAGCAGCCCCGCTTGGAGGGGCAGGGATGTAAACACCATATATTTT. It yields the protein CASSPAWRGRDVNTIYF.

The rearrangement uses TRBV19 and TRBJ1-2, with unresolved D. Germline V gives CDR1 LNHDA, CDR2 SQIVND (reference sequence). The V and J ends lost 3 bases and 5 bases respectively, with 19 bases between them. There are 16 residues in the CDR3. The CDR3 sequence is CASSIGPASRVYGYTF. The CDR3 DNA follows: TGTGCCAGTAGTATTGGACCAGCCTCTCGAGTGTATGGCTACACCTTC.

The rearrangement uses TRBV6-5 and TRBJ1-5; possible D gene TRBD1, 5 bases. The V end lost 3 bases, the J end lost 7 bases, and 13 bases lay between the germline ends. This CDR3 comprises 14 residues. Germline CDR1 reads MNHEY; CDR2 reads SVGAGI. This CDR3 reads CASSYLGERQPQHF. The CDR3 nucleotides are TGTGCCAGCAGTTATCTGGGGGAGAGGCAGCCCCAGCATTTT.

The chain employs TRBV3-1 (or the pseudogene TRBV3-2) and TRBJ2-3; TRBD2 aligns across 7 bases. Germline CDR1 LGHDT, CDR2 YNNKEL (reference sequence). This CDR3 has 16 amino acids. The V segment lost 8 bases and the J segment 2 bases; nucleotides outside the gene matches: 13. The CDR3 coding sequence is TGTGCCAGCCCTCCCGGGGGGAGCCCAATCACAGATACGCAGTATTTT. Translating it yields CASPPGGSPITDTQYF.